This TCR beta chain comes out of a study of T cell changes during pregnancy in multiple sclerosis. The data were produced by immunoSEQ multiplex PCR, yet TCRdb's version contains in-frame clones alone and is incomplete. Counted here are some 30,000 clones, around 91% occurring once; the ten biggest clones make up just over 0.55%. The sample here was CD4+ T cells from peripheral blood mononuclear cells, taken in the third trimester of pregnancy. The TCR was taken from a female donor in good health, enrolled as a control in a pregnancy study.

In nucleotides, the CDR3 is TGTGCCAGCAGCCCAGGACAGGGCCTTGGCTACACCTTC. The encoded protein is CASSPGQGLGYTF. J is TRBJ1-2 and V is TRBV14; 8 nucleotides align to TRBD1. Germline CDR1 is SGHDN and CDR2 is FVKESK. V lost 4 bases, J lost 7 bases, and 5 bases stayed unmatched. This CDR3 is built from 13 residues.